This T cell receptor (beta chain) was identified in a study of blood T cell repertoires in COVID-19. Turning to the study itself: The United States, Italy and Spain provided the acute and convalescent COVID-19 samples.

The data were produced by immunoSEQ multiplex PCR, yet TCRdb's version contains in-frame clones alone and is incomplete. The sample lists about 100,000 clones, nearly 90% occurring once. The CDR3 loop spans 13 amino acids. Trimming took 1 base from V and 10 from J, leaving 13 bases between them. Germline V CDR1 and CDR2: SGHAT, FQNNGV. The sequenced sample was peripheral blood. This sequence originates from a man in his fifties or sixties with active COVID-19. The V gene is TRBV11-2, the J gene TRBJ1-1; possible D gene TRBD1, 6 bases. The CDR3 region has the DNA TGTGCCAGCAGCTTAGCACCAGGGGCCGGAGCTTTCTTT. Translating gives CASSLAPGAGAFF.